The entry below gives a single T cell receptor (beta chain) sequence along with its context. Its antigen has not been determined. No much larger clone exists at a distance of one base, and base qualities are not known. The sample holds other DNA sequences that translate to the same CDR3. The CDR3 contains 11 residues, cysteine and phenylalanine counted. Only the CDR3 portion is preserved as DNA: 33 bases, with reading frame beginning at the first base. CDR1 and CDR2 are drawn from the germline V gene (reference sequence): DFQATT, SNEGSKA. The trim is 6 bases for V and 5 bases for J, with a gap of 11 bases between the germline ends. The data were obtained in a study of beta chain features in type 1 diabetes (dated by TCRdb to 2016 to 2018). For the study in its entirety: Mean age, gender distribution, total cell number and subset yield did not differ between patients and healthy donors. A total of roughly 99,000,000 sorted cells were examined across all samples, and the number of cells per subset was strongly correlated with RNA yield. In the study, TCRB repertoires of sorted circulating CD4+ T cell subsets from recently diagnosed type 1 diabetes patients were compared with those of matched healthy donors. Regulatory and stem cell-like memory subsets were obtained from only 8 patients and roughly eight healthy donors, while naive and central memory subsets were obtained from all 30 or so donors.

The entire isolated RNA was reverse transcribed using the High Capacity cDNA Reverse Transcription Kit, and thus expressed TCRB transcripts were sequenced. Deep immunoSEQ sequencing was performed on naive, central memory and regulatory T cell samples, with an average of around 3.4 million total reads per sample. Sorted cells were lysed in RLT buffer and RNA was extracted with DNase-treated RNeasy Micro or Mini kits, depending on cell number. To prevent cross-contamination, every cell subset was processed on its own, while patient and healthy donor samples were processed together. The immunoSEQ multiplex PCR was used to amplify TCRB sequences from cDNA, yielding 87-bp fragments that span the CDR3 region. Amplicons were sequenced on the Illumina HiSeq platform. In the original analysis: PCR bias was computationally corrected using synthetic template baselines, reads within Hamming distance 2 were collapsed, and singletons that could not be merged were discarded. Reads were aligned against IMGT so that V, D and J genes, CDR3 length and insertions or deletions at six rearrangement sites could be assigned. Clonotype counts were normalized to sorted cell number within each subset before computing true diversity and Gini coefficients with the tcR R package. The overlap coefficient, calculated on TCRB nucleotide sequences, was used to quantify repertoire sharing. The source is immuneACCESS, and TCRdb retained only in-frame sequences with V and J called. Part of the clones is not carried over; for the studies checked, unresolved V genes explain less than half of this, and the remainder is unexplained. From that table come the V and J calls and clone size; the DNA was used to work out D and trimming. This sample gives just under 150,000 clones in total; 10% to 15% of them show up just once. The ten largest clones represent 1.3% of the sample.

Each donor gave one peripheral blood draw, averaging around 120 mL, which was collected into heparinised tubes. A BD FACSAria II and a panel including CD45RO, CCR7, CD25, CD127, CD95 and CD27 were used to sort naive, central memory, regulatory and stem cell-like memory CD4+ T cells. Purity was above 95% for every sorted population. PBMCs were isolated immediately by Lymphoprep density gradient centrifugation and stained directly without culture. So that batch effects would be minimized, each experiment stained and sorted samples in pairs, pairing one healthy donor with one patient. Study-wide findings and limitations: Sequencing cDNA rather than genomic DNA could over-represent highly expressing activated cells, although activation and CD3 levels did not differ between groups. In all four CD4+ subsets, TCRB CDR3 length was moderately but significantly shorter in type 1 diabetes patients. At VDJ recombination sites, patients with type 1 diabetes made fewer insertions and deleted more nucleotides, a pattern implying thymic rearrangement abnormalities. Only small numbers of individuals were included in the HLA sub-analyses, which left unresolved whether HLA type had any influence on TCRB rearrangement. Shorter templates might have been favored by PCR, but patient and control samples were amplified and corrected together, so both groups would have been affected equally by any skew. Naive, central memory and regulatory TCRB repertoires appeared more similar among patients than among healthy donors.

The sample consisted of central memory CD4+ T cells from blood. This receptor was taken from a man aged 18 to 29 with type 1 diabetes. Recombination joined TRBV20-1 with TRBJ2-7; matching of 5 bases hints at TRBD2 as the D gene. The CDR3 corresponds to CSAKTGNEQYF. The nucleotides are TGCAGTGCGAAGACGGGGAACGAGCAGTACTTC.